The text below deals with one TCR beta chain. This clone's antigen is unknown. Base qualities are missing; no much larger clone stands one base away. Trimming removed 6 bases from V and 8 bases from J, leaving 20 bases between the germline ends. CDR1 and CDR2 were assigned from the germline V gene as MNHNS and SASEGT. Counted from cysteine to phenylalanine, this CDR3 has 15 amino acids. Only the CDR3 DNA is retained, 45 bases long and in frame from the first base. The data belong to a study of shared clonotypes between healthy human individuals (dated by TCRdb to 2020 to 2022). For context, the study as a whole: The cohort included three men and a couple of women between 18 and 49 years of age. Each donor's leukapheresis produced roughly between roughly 0.85 and 9.5 billion PBMCs. To estimate repertoire size and how much clonotype sharing occurs between individuals, the study deeply sequenced the blood TCR repertoires of a handful of healthy adults. For each donor, three plates each were used for CD4 naive and CD4 memory, two plates were used for CD8 naive, and one plate was used for CD8 memory. To increase sequencing depth and limit assay-specific biases, different laboratories used diverse techniques to prepare libraries and sequence TCR repertoires. Study-wide conclusions, independent of this receptor: Sharing across several donors was observed for around 5% of naive CD4, 3.5% of naive CD8, 2% to 2.5% of memory CD4, and roughly 0.4% of memory CD8 clonotypes. Even with the large sequencing depth, rarefaction of the sorted-subset datasets indicated that sequencing was incomplete. Pairwise subsampling led to the expectation that sequencing depth would affect the degree of clonotype sharing among donors. Because the study included only a small number of donors, the genetic and exposure-history diversity represented was limited. Sampling was restricted to blood, and TCR repertoires in tissues likely differ from the TCR repertoires found in blood. Compared with non-shared clonotypes, the clonotypes found in all four sorted-subset donors had higher generation probabilities. Naive subsets generally had larger estimated clonotype richness than memory subsets did.

TCR CDR3 regions were amplified from genomic DNA by multiplex PCR using the deep immunoSEQ assay. For each cell subset, the extracted genomic DNA was distributed evenly across all wells of several immunoSEQ 96-well plates, and each plate served as one replicate. For sorted subsets, roughly 0.2 ug genomic DNA, equal to 30,000 to 35,000 T cell genomes, was loaded into each replicate PCR. Purified libraries were measured with a Qubit 3.0 fluorometer, size-checked on a Bioanalyzer 2100, and measured again with the KAPA Library Quantification kit. Every immunoSEQ 96-well plate was sequenced on a separate single-read 150-cycle Illumina NextSeq 550 flow cell. The source study handled its data this way. Because only junctional sequences without quality scores were contained in the immunoSEQ output, filtering matching that applied to full-length reads could not be performed. To assign V/J genes and CDR3, sequences were annotated against IMGT germline references using PyIR, a Python wrapper for IgBLAST v1.9. Reads with weak V/J assignments (E-value above 1e-6), missing CDR3, stop codons, out-of-frame junctions, or ambiguous translated residues were removed. V3J clonotypes were defined as sequences sharing the same inferred V gene, J gene, and CDR3 amino acid sequence. To compute the percentage overlap between repertoires, the number of shared unique clonotypes was divided by the size of the smaller repertoire. RTK rarefaction, the Chao1 estimator, and Recon v2.1 estimates of unobserved clonotypes were used to assess repertoire richness. OLGA was used to compute generation probabilities for all TCRbeta clonotypes that the gDNA method yielded from a few donors. This immuneACCESS table, as held by TCRdb, lists in-frame sequences with V and J called but not all clones. Of the missing ones, under half trace to an unresolved V gene in checked studies; the others have no known cause. V and J calls and clone size are as listed in that table; D and trimming were resolved from the DNA. This sample comprises 2 million to 2.5 million clones, nearly 97% of them detected only once. Jointly, the top ten make up roughly 0.13% of the sample.

The donors were healthy, HIV-negative adults who had no recently reported acute infections or vaccinations. Every donor was a Caucasian adult residing in Nashville, Tennessee, USA. Magnetic negative selection was used to enrich CD4+ T cells, after which naive cells were positively selected on CD45RA and the negative fraction became the memory subset. Blood was obtained by leukapheresis, after which PBMCs were separated by Ficoll-Histopaque density gradient centrifugation and cryopreserved in liquid nitrogen vapor phase. Purity and quantity of every magnetically sorted T cell population were checked by analytical flow cytometry. Genomic DNA was isolated from each sorted fraction and quantified by UV absorbance on a Nanodrop 2000c.

Sequencing was done on a sample of naive CD4+ T cells sorted from blood. The sample's cell subset or site label, decoded: CD45RA+ positively selected. The rearrangement joined TRBV6-1 to TRBJ1-3; the D gene is possibly TRBD1, with 5 bases matching. The receptor comes from a man younger than 35 in good health. The DNA sequence is TGTGCCAGCAGCCTCATGCGAGGGGAGGGAGACACCATATATTTT. It is translated as CASSLMRGEGDTIYF.